The rows below give T cell receptor beta chains drawn from one sample of a study of blood T cell repertoires in COVID-19. Data came from immunoSEQ multiplex PCR; TCRdb stores just in-frame clones and leaves some out. Of approximately 210,000 clones listed, around four fifths are singletons. Sequenced input: peripheral blood. Source of these receptors: a woman between 40 and 55 years old with active or convalescent COVID-19. Each CDR3 is given with its conserved first and last residue. A D gene is named only where the DNA matches it firmly. Clone size, where shown, is once, few, many, or a class for clones that have expanded.

once	15	TRBV19	TRBD2	TRBJ2-7	TGTGCCAGTAGTATAGATGCGTCTAGCGGCTACGAGCAGTACTTC	CASSIDASSGYEQYF
.	14	TRBV27	.	TRBJ2-7	TGTGCCAGCAGTTCTCCACCGGAGGTCTACGAGCAGTACTTC	CASSSPPEVYEQYF
.	21	TRBV24-1	.	TRBJ2-3	TGTGCCACCAGTGAACATGGGACATCCGTCGACGTTATTACTAGCACAGATACGCAGTATTTT	CATSEHGTSVDVITSTDTQYF
.	14	TRBV6-5	TRBD2	TRBJ2-7	TGTGCCAGCAGTTACTCTAGCGGGGCCTACGAGCAGTACTTC	CASSYSSGAYEQYF
.	17	TRBV21-1	.	TRBJ2-7	TGTGCCAGCAGCAAAGCCGCCGGGACTCCTGAAGCGGGGGAGCAGTACTTC	CASSKAAGTPEAGEQYF
.	15	TRBV2	TRBD1	TRBJ2-7	TGTGCCAGCAAGGAGGGACAGGGCCGTACCTACGAGCAGTACTTC	CASKEGQGRTYEQYF
.	14	TRBV7-8	.	TRBJ2-3	TGTGCCAGCAGCTTAGTACAGGGAGCAGATACGCAGTATTTT	CASSLVQGADTQYF
few	13	TRBV24-1	.	TRBJ2-5	TGTGCCACCAGTCGTGGGGGGTCGGAGACCCAGTACTTC	CATSRGGSETQYF
.	18	TRBV10-1	.	TRBJ1-2	TGCGCCAGCAGTGATAGTGGTGGGGAACAGGCACTAATCTTTGGCTACACCTTC	CASSDSGGEQALIFGYTF
.	15	TRBV9	.	TRBJ1-2	TGTGCCAGCAGCACAAACCCAGGGCCTGGGGGGGGCTACACCTTC	CASSTNPGPGGGYTF
.	15	TRBV7-3	TRBD2	TRBJ2-3	TGTGCCAGCAGCTCTTCGGCGGGGGGCACAGATACGCAGTATTTT	CASSSSAGGTDTQYF
.	13	TRBV19	.	TRBJ1-2	TGTGCCAGTAGCCTGACCGTGCTAGACGGCTACACCTTC	CASSLTVLDGYTF
few	16	TRBV9	.	TRBJ1-2	TGTGCCAGCAGCGTAGCTCCGGGGACACAAGGGTATGGCTACACCTTC	CASSVAPGTQGYGYTF
.	15	TRBV6-2/TRBV6-3	TRBD1	TRBJ1-3	TGTGCCAGCAGTCGACAGGGATGGACTGGAAACACCATATATTTT	CASSRQGWTGNTIYF
.	14	TRBV24-1	.	TRBJ1-2	TGTGCCACCAGTGACCCGACAGCTAAGTATGGCTACACCTTC	CATSDPTAKYGYTF
.	14	TRBV5-4	TRBD1	TRBJ1-1	TGTGCCAGCAGCCCGGCAGGGGGCGGGACTGAAGCTTTCTTT	CASSPAGGGTEAFF
.	13	TRBV12-3/TRBV12-4	TRBD1	TRBJ1-2	TGTGCCAGCAGTCCGGACAGGGTCTATGGCTACACCTTC	CASSPDRVYGYTF
.	15	TRBV6-5	.	TRBJ1-1	TGTGCCAGCAGTTACGTCCCGACAGCGAACACTGAAGCTTTCTTT	CASSYVPTANTEAFF
.	16	TRBV6-1	.	TRBJ1-5	TGTGCCAGCAGTGAAGCGGGGGGGCCGGGCAATCAGCCCCAGCATTTT	CASSEAGGPGNQPQHF
.	15	TRBV11-2	.	TRBJ2-7	TGTGCCAGCAGCTTAAGTGTACGGGATCCGTACGAGCAGTACTTC	CASSLSVRDPYEQYF
.	13	TRBV18	.	TRBJ1-2	TGTGCCAGCTCACCGGGACTGAACTATGGCTACACCTTC	CASSPGLNYGYTF
few	16	TRBV19	.	TRBJ1-6	TGTGCCAGTAGTTACAACCCGGCAATACAGGCGTCACCCCTCCACTTT	CASSYNPAIQASPLHF
.	17	TRBV27	TRBD1	TRBJ1-2	TGTGCCAGCAGTTCGGACAGGACTTTCGCGGGCTTCTATGGCTACACCTTC	CASSSDRTFAGFYGYTF
.	14	TRBV19	.	TRBJ1-3	TGTGCCAGTACCGCGATATATCCGGTTAACACCATATATTTT	CASTAIYPVNTIYF
.	15	TRBV6-5	.	TRBJ2-7	TGTGCCAGCAGAGCACAGGTGCTCAGTTCCTACGAGCAGTACTTC	CASRAQVLSSYEQYF
.	16	TRBV15	.	TRBJ2-5	TGTGCCACCAGCAGAGATCAAGTTGGGGGGAGCGGGACCCAGTACTTC	CATSRDQVGGSGTQYF
.	12	TRBV5-1	.	TRBJ2-2	TGCGCCAGCAGAATATCGGAGGGGGAGCTGTTTTTT	CASRISEGELFF
.	13	TRBV6-2/TRBV6-3	.	TRBJ2-1	TGTGCCAGCAGTTACGGGAGGAGTTATGAGCAGTTCTTC	CASSYGRSYEQFF
.	13	TRBV6-5	.	TRBJ2-1	TGTGCCAGCTTCAGGGGCTCCTACAATGAGCAGTTCTTC	CASFRGSYNEQFF
.	15	TRBV4-1	.	TRBJ1-2	TGCGCCAGCAGCCAAGATGGACAGAGAACCTATGGCTACACCTTC	CASSQDGQRTYGYTF
few	13	TRBV19	.	TRBJ1-2	TGTGCCAGTAGTACCGACAGGAACTATGGCTACACCTTC	CASSTDRNYGYTF
.	14	TRBV25-1	TRBD2	TRBJ2-5	TGTGCCAGCAGTGATAGTTCGGGAGGGGAGACCCAGTACTTC	CASSDSSGGETQYF
.	15	TRBV5-4	TRBD2	TRBJ2-2	TGTGCCAGCAGTCTAATACTAGCGGGCACCGGGGAGCTGTTTTTT	CASSLILAGTGELFF
.	12	TRBV19	.	TRBJ1-2	TGTGCCAGTAGTCTTCGACAGAGTGGCTACACCTTC	CASSLRQSGYTF
.	15	TRBV6-5	TRBD1	TRBJ2-7	TGTGCCAGCACGGGGTCCGGGACAGGGATAACCGAGCAGTACTTC	CASTGSGTGITEQYF
.	15	TRBV20-1	TRBD2	TRBJ2-7	TGCAGTGCTAGTCCGGGACTAGCAGGCCCCTACGAGCAGTACTTC	CSASPGLAGPYEQYF
.	15	TRBV27	.	TRBJ2-6	TGTGCCAGCAGTTTCGGGGTTGGTGGGGCCAACGTCCTGACTTTC	CASSFGVGGANVLTF
.	13	TRBV2	TRBD1	TRBJ1-6	TGTGCCAGCCGACAGGGGCCCAATTCACCCCTCCACTTT	CASRQGPNSPLHF
.	15	TRBV2	.	TRBJ1-6	TGTGCCAGCAGCGCGGCAGGGGTGAATAATTCACCCCTCCACTTT	CASSAAGVNNSPLHF
.	13	TRBV6-5	TRBD1	TRBJ1-3	TGTGCCAGCAAAGGGACAGGTGGAAACACCATATATTTT	CASKGTGGNTIYF
.	12	TRBV2	.	TRBJ2-1	TGTGCCAGCAGCTACGCAGGGATCGAGCAGTTCTTC	CASSYAGIEQFF
.	11	TRBV19	.	TRBJ1-2	TGTGCCAGTAGACAGGGAAATGGCTACACCTTC	CASRQGNGYTF
.	14	TRBV6-4	TRBD1	TRBJ2-2	TGTGCCAGCAGTGTGACAGGGGAAATCGGGGAGCTGTTTTTT	CASSVTGEIGELFF
.	14	TRBV19	TRBD2	TRBJ2-2	TGTGCCAGCCGCGGGGGGGCGAGCACCGGGGAGCTGTTTTTT	CASRGGASTGELFF
.	16	TRBV13	.	TRBJ1-3	TGTGCCAGCAGCTTAGGTGAAGGAACTAATCCCAACACCATATATTTT	CASSLGEGTNPNTIYF
.	15	TRBV5-4	.	TRBJ1-3	TGTGCCAGCAGCTTGGGGGGTATAGCGGGAAACACCATATATTTT	CASSLGGIAGNTIYF
.	14	TRBV7-3	TRBD1	TRBJ2-3	TGTGCCAGCAGCTCGACAGGGGGCAAAGATACGCAGTATTTT	CASSSTGGKDTQYF
.	14	TRBV18	.	TRBJ2-7	TGTGCCAGCTCACCCACGTCACAGGATTACGAGCAGTACTTC	CASSPTSQDYEQYF
.	12	TRBV30	TRBD1	TRBJ2-7	TGTGCCTGGAGGAAGGACAGGCCCGAGCAGTACTTC	CAWRKDRPEQYF
.	17	TRBV28	TRBD1	TRBJ2-2	TGTGCCAGCAGTTTATACGGAGGACAGGGCTGGATCGGGGAGCTGTTTTTT	CASSLYGGQGWIGELFF